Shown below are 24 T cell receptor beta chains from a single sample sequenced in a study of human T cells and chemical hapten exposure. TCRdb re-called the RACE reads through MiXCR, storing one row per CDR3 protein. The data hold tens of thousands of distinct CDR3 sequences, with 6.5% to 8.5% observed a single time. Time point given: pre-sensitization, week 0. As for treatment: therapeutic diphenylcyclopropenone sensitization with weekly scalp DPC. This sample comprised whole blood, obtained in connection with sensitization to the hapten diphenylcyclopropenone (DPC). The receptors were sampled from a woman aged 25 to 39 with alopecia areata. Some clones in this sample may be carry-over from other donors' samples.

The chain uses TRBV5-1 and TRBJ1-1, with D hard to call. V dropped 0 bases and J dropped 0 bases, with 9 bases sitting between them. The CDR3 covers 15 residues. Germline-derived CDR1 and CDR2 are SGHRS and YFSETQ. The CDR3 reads CASSLAVALNTEAFF. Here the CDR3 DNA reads TGCGCCAGCAGCTTGGCCGTGGCCCTGAACACTGAAGCTTTCTTT.

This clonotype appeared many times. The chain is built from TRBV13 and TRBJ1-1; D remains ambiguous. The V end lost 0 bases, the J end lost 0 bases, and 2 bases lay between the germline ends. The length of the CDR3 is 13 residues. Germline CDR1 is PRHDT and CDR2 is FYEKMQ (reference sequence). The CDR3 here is CASSLGLNTEAFF. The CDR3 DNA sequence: TGTGCCAGCAGCTTAGGTTTGAACACTGAAGCTTTCTTT.

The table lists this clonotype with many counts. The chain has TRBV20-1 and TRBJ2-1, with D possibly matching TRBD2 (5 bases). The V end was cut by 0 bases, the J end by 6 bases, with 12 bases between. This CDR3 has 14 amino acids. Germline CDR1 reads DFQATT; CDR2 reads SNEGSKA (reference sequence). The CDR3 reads CSARDPRGGNEQFF. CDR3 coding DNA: TGCAGTGCTAGAGATCCGAGAGGAGGCAATGAGCAGTTCTTC.

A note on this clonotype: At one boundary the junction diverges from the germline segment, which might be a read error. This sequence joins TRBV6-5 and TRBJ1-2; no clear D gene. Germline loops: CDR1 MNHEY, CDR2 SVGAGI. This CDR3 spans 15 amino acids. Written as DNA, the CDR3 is TGTGCCAGCAGTAAGGACGGCCGAGCTAACTATGGCGACACCTTC. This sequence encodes CASSKDGRANYGDTF.

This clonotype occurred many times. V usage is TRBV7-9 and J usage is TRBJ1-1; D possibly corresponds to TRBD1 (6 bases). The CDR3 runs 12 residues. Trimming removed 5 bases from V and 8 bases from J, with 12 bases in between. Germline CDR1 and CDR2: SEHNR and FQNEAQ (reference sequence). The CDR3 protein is CASSQTDREAFF. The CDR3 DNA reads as TGTGCCAGCAGCCAAACCGACAGGGAAGCTTTCTTT.

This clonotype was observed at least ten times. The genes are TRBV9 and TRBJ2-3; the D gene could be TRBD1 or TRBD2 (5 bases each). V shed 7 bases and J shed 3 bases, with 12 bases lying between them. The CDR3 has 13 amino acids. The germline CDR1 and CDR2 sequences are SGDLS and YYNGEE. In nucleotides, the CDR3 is TGTGCCAGCGGGACCCCCCCGACAGATACGCAGTATTTT. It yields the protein CASGTPPTDTQYF. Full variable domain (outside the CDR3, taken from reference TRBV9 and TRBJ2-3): DSGVTQTPKHLITATGQRVTLRCSPRSGDLSVYWYQQSLDQGLQFLIQYYNGEERAKGNILERFSAQQFPDLHSELNLSSLELGDSALYFCASGTPPTDTQYFGPGTRLTVL.

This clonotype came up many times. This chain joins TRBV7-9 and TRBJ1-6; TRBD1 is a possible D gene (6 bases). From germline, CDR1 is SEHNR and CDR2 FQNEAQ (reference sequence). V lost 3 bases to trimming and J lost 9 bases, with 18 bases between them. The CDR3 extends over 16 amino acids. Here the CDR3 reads CASSLGTGLQGSPLHF. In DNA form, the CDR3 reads TGTGCCAGCAGCTTGGGAACAGGGCTGCAGGGTTCACCCCTCCACTTT.

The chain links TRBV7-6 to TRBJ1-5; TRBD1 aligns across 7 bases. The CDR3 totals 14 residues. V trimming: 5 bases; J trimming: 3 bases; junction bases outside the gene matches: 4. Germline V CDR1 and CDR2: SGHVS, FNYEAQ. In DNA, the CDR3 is TGTGCCAGCAGCCTTGGGACAGACAATCAGCCCCAGCATTTT. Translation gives CASSLGTDNQPQHF. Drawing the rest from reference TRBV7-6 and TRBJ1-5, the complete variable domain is GAGVSQSPRYKVTKRGQDVALRCDPISGHVSLYWYRQALGQGPEFLTYFNYEAQQDKSGLPNDRFSAERPEGSISTLTIQRTEQRDSAMYRCASSLGTDNQPQHFGDGTRLSIL.

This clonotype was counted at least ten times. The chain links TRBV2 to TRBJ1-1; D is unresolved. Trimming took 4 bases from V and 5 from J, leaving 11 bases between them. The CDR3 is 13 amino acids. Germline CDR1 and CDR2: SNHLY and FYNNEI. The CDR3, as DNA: TGTGCCAGCAGTGTTGGAGAACAGACTGAAGCTTTCTTT. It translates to CASSVGEQTEAFF.

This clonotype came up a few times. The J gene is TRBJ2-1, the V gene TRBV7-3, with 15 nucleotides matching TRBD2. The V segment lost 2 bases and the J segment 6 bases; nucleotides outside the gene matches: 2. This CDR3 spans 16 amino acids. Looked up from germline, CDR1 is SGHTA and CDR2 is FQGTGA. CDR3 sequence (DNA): TGTGCCAGCAGCTTACCGGGACTAGCGGGGGGCAATGAGCAGTTCTTC. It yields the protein CASSLPGLAGGNEQFF.

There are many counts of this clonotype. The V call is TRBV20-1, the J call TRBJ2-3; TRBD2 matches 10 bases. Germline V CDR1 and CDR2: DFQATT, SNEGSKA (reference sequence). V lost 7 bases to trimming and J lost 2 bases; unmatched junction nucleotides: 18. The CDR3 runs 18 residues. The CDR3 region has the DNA TGCAGTGTCCGTTCCCCTACCGGAGCGGGGGGGGTCACAGATACGCAGTATTTT. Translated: CSVRSPTGAGGVTDTQYF.

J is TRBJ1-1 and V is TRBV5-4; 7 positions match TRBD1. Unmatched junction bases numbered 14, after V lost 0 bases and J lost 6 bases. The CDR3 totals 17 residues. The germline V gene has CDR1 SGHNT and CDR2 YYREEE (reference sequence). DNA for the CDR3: TGTGCCAGCAGCTTGGGTGGCAGGGGGGCCTTAAGCGCTGAAGCTTTCTTT. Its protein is CASSLGGRGALSAEAFF.

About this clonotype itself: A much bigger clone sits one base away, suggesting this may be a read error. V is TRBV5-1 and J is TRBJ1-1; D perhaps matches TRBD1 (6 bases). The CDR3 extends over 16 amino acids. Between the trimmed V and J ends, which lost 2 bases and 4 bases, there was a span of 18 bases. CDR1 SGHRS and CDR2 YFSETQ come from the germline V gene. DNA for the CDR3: TGCGCCAGCAGCTTTATGGGGGGCTACAGGCTCACTGAAGCTTTCTTT. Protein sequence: CASSFMGGYRLTEAFF.

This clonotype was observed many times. CDR3 sequence reads: CSARDSTSGVYEQYF. In DNA, the CDR3 is TGCAGTGCTAGAGATAGTACTAGCGGGGTCTACGAGCAGTACTTC. The chain combines TRBV20-1 with TRBJ2-7, with 10 bases aligning to TRBD2. This CDR3 comprises 15 residues. CDR1 DFQATT and CDR2 SNEGSKA come from the germline V gene (reference sequence). Losses at the gene ends were 0 bases for V and 3 bases for J; bases not matched to a gene: 5.

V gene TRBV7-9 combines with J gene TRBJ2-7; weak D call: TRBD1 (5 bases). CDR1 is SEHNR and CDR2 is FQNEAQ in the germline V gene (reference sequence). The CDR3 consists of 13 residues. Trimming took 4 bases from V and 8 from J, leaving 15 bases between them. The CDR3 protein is CASSSGQHFKQYF. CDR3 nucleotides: TGTGCCAGCAGCTCTGGACAACACTTCAAGCAGTACTTC.

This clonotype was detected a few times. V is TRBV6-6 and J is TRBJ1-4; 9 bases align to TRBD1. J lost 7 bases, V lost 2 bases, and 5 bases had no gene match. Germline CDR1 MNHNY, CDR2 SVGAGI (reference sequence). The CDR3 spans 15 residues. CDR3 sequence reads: CASSYTTGGGEKLFF. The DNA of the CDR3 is TGTGCCAGCAGTTACACGACAGGGGGAGGTGAAAAACTGTTTTTT.

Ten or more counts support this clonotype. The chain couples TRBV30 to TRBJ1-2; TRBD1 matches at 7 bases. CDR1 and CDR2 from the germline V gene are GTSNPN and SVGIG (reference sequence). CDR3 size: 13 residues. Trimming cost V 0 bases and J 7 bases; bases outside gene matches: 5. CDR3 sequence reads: CAWSVLGGAGYTF. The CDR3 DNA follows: TGTGCCTGGAGTGTACTAGGGGGCGCTGGCTACACCTTC. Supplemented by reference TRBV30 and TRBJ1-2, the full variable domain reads SQTIHQWPATLVQPVGSPLSLECTVEGTSNPNLYWYRQAAGRGLQLLFYSVGIGQISSEVPQNLSASRPQDRQFILSSKKLLLSDSGFYLCAWSVLGGAGYTFGSGTRLTVV.

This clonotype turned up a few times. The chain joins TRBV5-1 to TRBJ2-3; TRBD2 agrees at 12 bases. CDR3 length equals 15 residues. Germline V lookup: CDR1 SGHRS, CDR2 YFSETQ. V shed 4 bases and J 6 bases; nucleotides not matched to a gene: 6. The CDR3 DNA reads TGCGCCAGCAGCGCCCGACTAGCGGGGGCGGATACGCAGTATTTT. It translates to CASSARLAGADTQYF.

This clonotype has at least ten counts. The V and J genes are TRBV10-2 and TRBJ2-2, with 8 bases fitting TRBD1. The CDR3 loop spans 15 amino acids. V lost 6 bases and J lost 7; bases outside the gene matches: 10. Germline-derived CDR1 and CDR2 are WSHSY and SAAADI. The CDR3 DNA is TGCGCCAGCAGGACTAGGGACAGGTTGTTCGGGGAGCTGTTTTTT. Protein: CASRTRDRLFGELFF.

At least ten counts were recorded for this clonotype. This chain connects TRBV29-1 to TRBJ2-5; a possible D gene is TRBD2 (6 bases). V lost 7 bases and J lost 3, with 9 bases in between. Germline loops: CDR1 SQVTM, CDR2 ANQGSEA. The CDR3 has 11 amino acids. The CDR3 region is CSGLEKETQYF. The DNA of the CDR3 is TGCAGCGGACTAGAAAAAGAGACCCAGTACTTC.

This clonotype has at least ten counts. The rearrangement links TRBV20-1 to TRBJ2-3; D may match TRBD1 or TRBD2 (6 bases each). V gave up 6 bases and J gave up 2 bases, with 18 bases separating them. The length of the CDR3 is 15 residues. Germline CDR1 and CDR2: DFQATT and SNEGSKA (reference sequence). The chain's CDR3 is CSAKTGARVTDTQYF. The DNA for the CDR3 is TGCAGTGCCAAGACGGGGGCGCGGGTCACAGATACGCAGTATTTT.

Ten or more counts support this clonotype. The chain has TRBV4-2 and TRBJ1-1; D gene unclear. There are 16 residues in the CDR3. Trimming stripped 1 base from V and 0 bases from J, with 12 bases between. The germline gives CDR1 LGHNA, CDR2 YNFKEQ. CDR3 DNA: TGTGCCAGCAGCCAAGTAGATGGGAGGGTGAACACTGAAGCTTTCTTT. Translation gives CASSQVDGRVNTEAFF.

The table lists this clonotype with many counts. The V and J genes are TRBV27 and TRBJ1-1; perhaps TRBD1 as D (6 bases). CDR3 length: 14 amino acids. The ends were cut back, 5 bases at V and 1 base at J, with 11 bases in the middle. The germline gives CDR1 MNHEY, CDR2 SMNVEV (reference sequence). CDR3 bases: TGTGCCAGCAGTAATTACAGGGAGAACACTGAAGCTTTCTTT. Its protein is CASSNYRENTEAFF.

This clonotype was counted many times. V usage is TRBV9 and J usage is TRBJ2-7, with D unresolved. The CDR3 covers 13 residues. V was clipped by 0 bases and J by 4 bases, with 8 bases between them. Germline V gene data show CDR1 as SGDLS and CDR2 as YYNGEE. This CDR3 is CASSVGPKYEQYF. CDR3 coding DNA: TGTGCCAGCAGCGTAGGGCCGAAATACGAGCAGTACTTC.